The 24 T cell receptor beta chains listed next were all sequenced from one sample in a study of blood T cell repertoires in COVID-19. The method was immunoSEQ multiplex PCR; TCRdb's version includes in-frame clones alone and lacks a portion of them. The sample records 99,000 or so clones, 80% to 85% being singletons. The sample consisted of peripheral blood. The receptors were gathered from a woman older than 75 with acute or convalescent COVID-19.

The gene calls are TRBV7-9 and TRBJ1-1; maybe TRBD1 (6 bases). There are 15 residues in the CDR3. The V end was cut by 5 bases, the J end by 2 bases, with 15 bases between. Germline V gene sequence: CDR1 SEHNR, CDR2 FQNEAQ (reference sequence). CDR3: CASSPRQATNTEAFF. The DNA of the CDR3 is TGTGCCAGCAGCCCCAGACAGGCAACAAACACTGAAGCTTTCTTT.

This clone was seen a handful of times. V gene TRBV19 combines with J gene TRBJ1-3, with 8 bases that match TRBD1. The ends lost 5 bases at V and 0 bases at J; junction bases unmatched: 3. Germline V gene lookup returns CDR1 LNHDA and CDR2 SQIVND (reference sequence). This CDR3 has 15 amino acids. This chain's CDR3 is CASSPGQVSGNTIYF. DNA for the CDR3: TGTGCCAGTAGTCCGGGACAGGTCTCTGGAAACACCATATATTTT.

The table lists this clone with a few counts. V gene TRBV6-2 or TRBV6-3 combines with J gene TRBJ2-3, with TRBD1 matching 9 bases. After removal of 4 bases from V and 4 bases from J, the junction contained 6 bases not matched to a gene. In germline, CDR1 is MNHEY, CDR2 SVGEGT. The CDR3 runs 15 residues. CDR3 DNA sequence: TGTGCCAGCAGTTGGGGGGGACAGGGTGCAGATACGCAGTATTTT. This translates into CASSWGGQGADTQYF.

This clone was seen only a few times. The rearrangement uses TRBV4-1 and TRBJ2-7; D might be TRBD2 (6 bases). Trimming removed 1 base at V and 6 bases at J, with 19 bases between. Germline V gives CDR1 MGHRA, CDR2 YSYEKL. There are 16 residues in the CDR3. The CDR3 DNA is TGCGCCAGCAGCCAAGCGGTAGCGGATGGGCATCCCGAGCAGTACTTC. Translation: CASSQAVADGHPEQYF.

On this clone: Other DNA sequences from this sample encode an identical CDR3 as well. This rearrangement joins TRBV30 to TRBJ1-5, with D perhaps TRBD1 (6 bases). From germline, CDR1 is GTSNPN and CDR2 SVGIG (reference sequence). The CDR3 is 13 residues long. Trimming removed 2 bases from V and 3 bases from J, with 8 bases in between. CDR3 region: CAWSRDINQPQHF. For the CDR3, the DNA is TGTGCCTGGAGTCGGGACATCAATCAGCCCCAGCATTTT.

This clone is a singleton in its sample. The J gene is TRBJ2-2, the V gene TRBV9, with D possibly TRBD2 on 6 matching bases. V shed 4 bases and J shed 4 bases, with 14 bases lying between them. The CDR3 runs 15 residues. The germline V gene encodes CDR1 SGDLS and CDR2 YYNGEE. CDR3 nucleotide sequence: TGTGCCAGCAGCCGTCGGGGCGGGACCACCGGGGAGCTGTTTTTT. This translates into CASSRRGGTTGELFF.

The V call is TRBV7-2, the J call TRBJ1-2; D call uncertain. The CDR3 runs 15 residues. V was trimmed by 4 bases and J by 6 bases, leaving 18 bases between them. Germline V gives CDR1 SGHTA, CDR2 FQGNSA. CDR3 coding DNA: TGTGCCAGCAGCTCACGCACCACATCGAGCGATGGCTACACCTTC. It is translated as CASSSRTTSSDGYTF.

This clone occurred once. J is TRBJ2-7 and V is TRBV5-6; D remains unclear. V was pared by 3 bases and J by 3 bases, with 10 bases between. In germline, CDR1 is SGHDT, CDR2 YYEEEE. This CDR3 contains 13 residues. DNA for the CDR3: TGTGCCAGCAGCTCGTACTCCCTCTACGAGCAGTACGTC. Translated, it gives CASSSYSLYEQYV.

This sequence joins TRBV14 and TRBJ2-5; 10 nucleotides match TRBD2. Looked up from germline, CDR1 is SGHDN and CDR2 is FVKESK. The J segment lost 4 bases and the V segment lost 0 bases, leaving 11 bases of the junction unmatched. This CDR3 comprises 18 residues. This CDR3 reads CASSQDLRSGRALETQYF. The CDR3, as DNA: TGTGCCAGCAGCCAAGATCTAAGGAGCGGGAGGGCCTTAGAGACCCAGTACTTC. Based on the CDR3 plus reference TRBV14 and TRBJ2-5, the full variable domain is EAGVTQFPSHSVIEKGQTVTLRCDPISGHDNLYWYRRVMGKEIKFLLHFVKESKQDESGMPNNRFLAERTGGTYSTLKVQPAELEDSGVYFCASSQDLRSGRALETQYFGPGTRLLVL.

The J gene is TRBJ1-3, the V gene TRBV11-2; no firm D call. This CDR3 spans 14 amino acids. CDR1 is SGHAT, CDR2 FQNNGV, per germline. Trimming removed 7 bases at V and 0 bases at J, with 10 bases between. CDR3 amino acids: CASTVRSSGNTIYF. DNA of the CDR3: TGTGCCAGCACCGTAAGGAGCTCTGGAAACACCATATATTTT.

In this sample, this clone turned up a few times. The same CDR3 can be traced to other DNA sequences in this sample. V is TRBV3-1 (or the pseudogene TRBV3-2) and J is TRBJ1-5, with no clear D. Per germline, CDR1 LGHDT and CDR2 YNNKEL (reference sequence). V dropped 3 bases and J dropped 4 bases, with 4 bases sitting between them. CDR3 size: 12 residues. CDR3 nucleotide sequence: TGTGCCAGCAGCCAGTTAAATCAGCCCCAGCATTTT. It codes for CASSQLNQPQHF.

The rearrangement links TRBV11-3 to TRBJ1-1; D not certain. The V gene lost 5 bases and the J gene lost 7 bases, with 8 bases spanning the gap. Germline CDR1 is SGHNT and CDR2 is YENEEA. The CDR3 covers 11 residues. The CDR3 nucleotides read TGTGCCAGCAGCCGGGAGGGTGAAGCTTTCTTT. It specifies CASSREGEAFF.

The CDR3 loop reads CASRSGASGANVLTF. The CDR3 nucleotides are TGTGCCAGTAGGTCTGGGGCCTCTGGGGCCAACGTCCTGACTTTC. This chain connects TRBV19 to TRBJ2-6, with a possible D match to TRBD1 (5 bases). The CDR3 sequence is 15 residues long. The germline V and J ends were trimmed by 6 bases and 0 bases, with 9 bases remaining between them. The germline V gene has CDR1 LNHDA and CDR2 SQIVND (reference sequence).

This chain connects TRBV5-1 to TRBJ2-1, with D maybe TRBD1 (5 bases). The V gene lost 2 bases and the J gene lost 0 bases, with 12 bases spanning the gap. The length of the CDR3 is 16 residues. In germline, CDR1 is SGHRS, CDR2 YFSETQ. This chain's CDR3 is CASSFQGSSSYNEQFF. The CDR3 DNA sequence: TGCGCCAGCAGCTTCCAGGGTTCGAGCTCCTACAATGAGCAGTTCTTC.

The CDR3 here is CASGLVSVDTQYF. The CDR3 bases are TGTGCTAGTGGTTTGGTTTCGGTAGATACGCAGTATTTT. The chain links TRBV12-5 to TRBJ2-3; D not resolved. V was trimmed by 0 bases and J by 5 bases, leaving 6 bases between them. The CDR3 covers 13 residues. Germline V lookup: CDR1 LGHNT, CDR2 FRNRAP.

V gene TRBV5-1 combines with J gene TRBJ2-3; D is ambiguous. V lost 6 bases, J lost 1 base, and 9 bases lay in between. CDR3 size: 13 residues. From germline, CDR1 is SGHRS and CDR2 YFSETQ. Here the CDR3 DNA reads TGCGCCAGCAACTCCGGTGGCACAGATACGCAGTATTTT. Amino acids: CASNSGGTDTQYF.

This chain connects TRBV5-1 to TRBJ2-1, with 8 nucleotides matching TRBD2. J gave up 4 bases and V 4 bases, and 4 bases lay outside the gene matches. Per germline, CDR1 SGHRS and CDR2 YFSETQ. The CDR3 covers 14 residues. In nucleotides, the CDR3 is TGCGCCAGCAGCCCGGGACTAGAATACAATGAGCAGTTCTTC. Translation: CASSPGLEYNEQFF.

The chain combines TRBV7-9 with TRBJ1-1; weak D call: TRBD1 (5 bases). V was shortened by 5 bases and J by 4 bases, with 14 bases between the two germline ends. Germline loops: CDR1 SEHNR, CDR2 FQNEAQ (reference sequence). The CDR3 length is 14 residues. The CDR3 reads CASSPKGSGTEAFF. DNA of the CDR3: TGTGCCAGCAGCCCGAAGGGGTCAGGCACTGAAGCTTTCTTT.

CDR3 nucleotides: TGTGCCAGCAGTCCCCTCGACAGAGCCTACAATGAGCAGTTCTTC. Its protein is CASSPLDRAYNEQFF. V and J are TRBV27 and TRBJ2-1, with D tentatively TRBD1 (5 bases). The germline V and J ends were trimmed by 5 bases and 2 bases, with 13 bases remaining between them. This CDR3 has 15 residues. Germline V gene sequence: CDR1 MNHEY, CDR2 SMNVEV (reference sequence).

Written as DNA, the CDR3 is TGTGCCAGCAGCAGCAAACGCGTCTCTGGGGCCAACGTCCTGACTTTC. This translates into CASSSKRVSGANVLTF. The chain has TRBV21-1 and TRBJ2-6; TRBD2 is taken as the D call from the table, unchecked against the DNA. TRBV21-1 is reported as a pseudogene. This CDR3 region has 16 residues.

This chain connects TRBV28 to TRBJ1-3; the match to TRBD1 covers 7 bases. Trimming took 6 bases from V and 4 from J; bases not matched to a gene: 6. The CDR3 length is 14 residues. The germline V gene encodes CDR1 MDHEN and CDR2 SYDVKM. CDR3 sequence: CASRSDRVGNTIYF. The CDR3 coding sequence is TGTGCCAGCAGAAGCGACAGGGTCGGAAACACCATATATTTT.

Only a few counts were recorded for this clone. The CDR3 nucleotides are TGTGCCAGCAGTCATCGAGGAGGGGCATTTGAAGCTTTCTTT. Amino acids: CASSHRGGAFEAFF. The rearrangement uses TRBV27 and TRBJ1-1, with TRBD1 as a possible D gene (5 bases). CDR1 and CDR2 (germline): MNHEY, SMNVEV (reference sequence). CDR3 length equals 14 residues. The germline V and J ends were trimmed by 5 bases and 7 bases, with 17 bases remaining between them.

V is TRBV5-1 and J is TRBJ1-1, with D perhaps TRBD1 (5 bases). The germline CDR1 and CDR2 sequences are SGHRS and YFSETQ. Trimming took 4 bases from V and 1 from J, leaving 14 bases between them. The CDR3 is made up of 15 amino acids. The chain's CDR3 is CASSAYGRENTEAFF. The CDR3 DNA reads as TGCGCCAGCAGCGCGTACGGCAGGGAGAACACTGAAGCTTTCTTT.

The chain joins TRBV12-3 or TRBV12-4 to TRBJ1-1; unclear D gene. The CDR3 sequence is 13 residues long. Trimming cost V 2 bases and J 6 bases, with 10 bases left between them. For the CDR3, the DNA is TGTGCCAGCAGTTTATGGGGAGGCGCTGAAGCTTTCTTT. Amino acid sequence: CASSLWGGAEAFF.